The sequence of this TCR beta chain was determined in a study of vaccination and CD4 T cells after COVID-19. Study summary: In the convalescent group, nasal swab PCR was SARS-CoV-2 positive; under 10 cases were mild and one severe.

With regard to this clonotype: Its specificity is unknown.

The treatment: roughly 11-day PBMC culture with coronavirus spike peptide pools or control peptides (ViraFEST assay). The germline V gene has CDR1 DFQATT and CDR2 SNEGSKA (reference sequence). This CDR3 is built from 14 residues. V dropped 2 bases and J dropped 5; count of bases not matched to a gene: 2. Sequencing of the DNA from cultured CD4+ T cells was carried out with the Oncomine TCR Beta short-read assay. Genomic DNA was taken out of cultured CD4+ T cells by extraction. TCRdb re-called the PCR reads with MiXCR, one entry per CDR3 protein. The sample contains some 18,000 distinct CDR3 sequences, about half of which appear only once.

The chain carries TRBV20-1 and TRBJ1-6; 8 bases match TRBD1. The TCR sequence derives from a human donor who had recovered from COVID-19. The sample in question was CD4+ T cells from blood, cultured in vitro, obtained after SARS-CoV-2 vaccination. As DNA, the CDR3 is TGCAGTGCTAGAATGACAGGGGATAATTCACCCCTCCACTTT. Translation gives CSARMTGDNSPLHF.